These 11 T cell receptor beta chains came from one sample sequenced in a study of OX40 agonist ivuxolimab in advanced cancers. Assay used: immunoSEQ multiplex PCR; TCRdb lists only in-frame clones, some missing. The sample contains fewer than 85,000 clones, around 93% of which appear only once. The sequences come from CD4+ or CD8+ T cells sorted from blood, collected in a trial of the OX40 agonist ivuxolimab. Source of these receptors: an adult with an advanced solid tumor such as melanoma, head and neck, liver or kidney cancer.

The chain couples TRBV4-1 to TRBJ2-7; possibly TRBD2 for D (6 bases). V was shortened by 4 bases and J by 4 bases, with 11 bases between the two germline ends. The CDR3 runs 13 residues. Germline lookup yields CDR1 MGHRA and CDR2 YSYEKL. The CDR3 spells CASSPAGRYEQYF. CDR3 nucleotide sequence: TGCGCCAGCAGCCCGGCGGGGAGGTACGAGCAGTACTTC.

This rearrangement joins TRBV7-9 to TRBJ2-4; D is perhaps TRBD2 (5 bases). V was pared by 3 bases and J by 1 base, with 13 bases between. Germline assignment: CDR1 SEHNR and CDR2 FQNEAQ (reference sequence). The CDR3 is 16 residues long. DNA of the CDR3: TGTGCCAGCAGCTTCTTCGGGGAAAGTGCCAAAAACATTCAGTACTTC. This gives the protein CASSFFGESAKNIQYF.

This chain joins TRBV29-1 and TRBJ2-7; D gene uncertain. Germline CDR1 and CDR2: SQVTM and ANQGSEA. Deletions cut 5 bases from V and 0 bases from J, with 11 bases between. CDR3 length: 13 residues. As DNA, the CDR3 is TGCAGCGTTTATCTTGGCCACTCCTACGAGCAGTACTTC. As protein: CSVYLGHSYEQYF.

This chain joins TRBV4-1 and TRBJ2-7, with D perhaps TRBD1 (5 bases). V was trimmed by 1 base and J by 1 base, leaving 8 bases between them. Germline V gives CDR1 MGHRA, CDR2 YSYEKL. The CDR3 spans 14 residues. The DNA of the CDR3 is TGCGCCAGCAGCCAAGTCCAGGGATCCTACGAGCAGTACTTC. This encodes CASSQVQGSYEQYF.

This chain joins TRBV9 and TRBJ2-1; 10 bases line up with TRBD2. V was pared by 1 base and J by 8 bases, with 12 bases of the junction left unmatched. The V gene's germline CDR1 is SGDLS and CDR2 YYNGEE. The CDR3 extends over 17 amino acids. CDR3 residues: CASSVLVAGGLGDEQFF. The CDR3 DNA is TGTGCCAGCAGCGTATTGGTAGCGGGGGGCCTAGGGGATGAGCAGTTCTTC.

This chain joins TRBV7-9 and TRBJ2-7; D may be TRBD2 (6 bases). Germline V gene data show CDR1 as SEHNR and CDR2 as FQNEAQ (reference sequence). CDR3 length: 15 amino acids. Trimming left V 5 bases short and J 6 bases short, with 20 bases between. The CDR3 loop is CASSPAEGGFTEQYF. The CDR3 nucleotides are TGTGCCAGCAGCCCTGCGGAGGGAGGATTCACCGAGCAGTACTTC.

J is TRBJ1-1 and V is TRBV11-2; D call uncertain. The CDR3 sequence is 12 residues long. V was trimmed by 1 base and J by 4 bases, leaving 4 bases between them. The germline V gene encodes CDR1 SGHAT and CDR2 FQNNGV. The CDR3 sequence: CASSLGVTEAFF. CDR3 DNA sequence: TGTGCCAGCAGCTTAGGGGTCACTGAAGCTTTCTTT. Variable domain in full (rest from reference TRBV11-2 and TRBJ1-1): EAGVAQSPRYKIIEKRQSVAFWCNPISGHATLYWYQQILGQGPKLLIQFQNNGVVDDSQLPKDRFSAERLKGVDSTLKIQPAKLEDSAVYLCASSLGVTEAFFGQGTRLTVV.

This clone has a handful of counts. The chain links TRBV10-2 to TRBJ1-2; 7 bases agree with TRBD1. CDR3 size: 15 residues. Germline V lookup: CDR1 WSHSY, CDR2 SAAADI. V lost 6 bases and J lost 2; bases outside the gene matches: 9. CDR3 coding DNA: TGCGCCAGCAGGGGCCTGTTGGGACAGAACTATGGCTACACCTTC. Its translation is CASRGLLGQNYGYTF.

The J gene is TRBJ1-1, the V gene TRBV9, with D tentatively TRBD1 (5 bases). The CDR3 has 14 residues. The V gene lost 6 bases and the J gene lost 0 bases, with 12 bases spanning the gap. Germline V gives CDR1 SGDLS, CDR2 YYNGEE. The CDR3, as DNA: TGTGCCAGCAACGAGGGGTCGATGAACACTGAAGCTTTCTTT. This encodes CASNEGSMNTEAFF.

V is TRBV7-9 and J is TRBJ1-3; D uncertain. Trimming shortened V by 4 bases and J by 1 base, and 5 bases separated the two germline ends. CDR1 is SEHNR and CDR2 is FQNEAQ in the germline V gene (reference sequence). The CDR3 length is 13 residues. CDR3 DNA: TGTGCCAGCAGCTCAACTTCTGGAAACACCATATATTTT. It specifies CASSSTSGNTIYF. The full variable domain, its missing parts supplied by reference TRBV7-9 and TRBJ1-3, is DTGVSQNPRHKITKRGQNVTFRCDPISEHNRLYWYRQTLGQGPEFLTYFQNEAQLEKSRLLSDRFSAERPKGSFSTLEIQRTEQGDSAMYLCASSSTSGNTIYFGEGSWLTVV.

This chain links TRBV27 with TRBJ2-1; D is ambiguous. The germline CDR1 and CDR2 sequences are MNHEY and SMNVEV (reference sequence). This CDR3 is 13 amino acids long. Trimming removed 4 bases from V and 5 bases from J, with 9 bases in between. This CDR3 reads CASSSSPHNEQFF. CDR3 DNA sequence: TGTGCCAGCAGTTCCTCACCCCACAATGAGCAGTTCTTC.